Listed here is a single TCR beta chain. The antigen this receptor binds is unknown. Base-call qualities are not available, and no considerably larger clone is one nucleotide away. The data stem from a study of T cell changes during pregnancy in multiple sclerosis (dated by TCRdb to between 2018 and 2020). Context from the whole study: The study looked at changes in the T cell repertoire across pregnancy in women with multiple sclerosis.

Taken from cysteine to phenylalanine, the CDR3 has 14 residues. The CDR3 DNA has 42 bases and is translated from base 1. CDR1 and CDR2, per the germline V gene, are SGHTS and YDEGEE. Ends trimmed: V by 4 bases, J by 9 bases; bases unmatched to a gene: 6. Library preparation was by the immunoSEQ multiplex PCR assay. TCRdb retrieved this table from immuneACCESS and kept in-frame rearrangements only. Not all clones are present; in checked studies, unresolved V genes account for under half, and no reason is known for the remainder. The sample records 60,000 or so clones, just under 95% of which are singletons. The ten top clones hold roughly 0.35% of the sample.

The receptor was isolated from a female donor with multiple sclerosis, enrolled in a pregnancy study. The chain couples TRBV5-8 to TRBJ2-2, and 10 bases in between align with TRBD1. The sample in question was CD4+ T cells from peripheral blood mononuclear cells, obtained before pregnancy. DNA sequence: TGTGCCAGCAGCCTCGGGACAGGGGTCCGGGAGCTGTTTTTT. This translates into CASSLGTGVRELFF.